The 24 T cell receptor beta chains below were found in one sample sequenced in a study of shared clonotypes between healthy human individuals. Clones were sequenced by immunoSEQ multiplex PCR, and TCRdb holds only the in-frame ones, with some missing. This table has around 2,000,000 clones, 95% appearing once. The sample consisted of naive CD4+ T cells sorted from blood. The subset is: CD45RA+ positively selected. The source is a man aged 18 to 29 in good health.

This chain uses TRBV28 with TRBJ2-3; a possible D gene is TRBD1 (7 bases). The CDR3 runs to 16 residues. V dropped 5 bases and J dropped 1 base, with 16 bases sitting between them. Germline CDR1 MDHEN, CDR2 SYDVKM. The CDR3 DNA follows: TGTGCCAGCAGTGACAGGGCGGGAACCGGCACAGATACGCAGTATTTT. Its protein is CASSDRAGTGTDTQYF.

This chain links TRBV18 with TRBJ1-1; no clear D. The CDR3 covers 14 residues. V shed 3 bases and J shed 1 base, with 9 bases lying between them. Per germline, CDR1 KGHSH and CDR2 LQKENI. CDR3 amino acids: CASSPLVQNTEAFF. The CDR3 DNA is TGTGCCAGCTCACCGCTGGTTCAGAACACTGAAGCTTTCTTT. The entire variable domain, with the rest obtained from reference TRBV18 and TRBJ1-1, is as follows: NAGVMQNPRHLVRRRGQEARLRCSPMKGHSHVYWYRQLPEEGLKFMVYLQKENIIDESGMPKERFSAEFPKEGPSILRIQQVVRGDSAAYFCASSPLVQNTEAFFGQGTRLTVV.

In nucleotides, the CDR3 is TGTGCCGGGGGACATTGGAACACTGAAGCTTTCTTT. It is translated as CAGGHWNTEAFF. The chain uses TRBV30 and TRBJ1-1, with D possibly matching TRBD1 (6 bases). The germline gives CDR1 GTSNPN, CDR2 SVGIG (reference sequence). This CDR3 comprises 12 residues. V lost 8 bases, J lost 1 base, and 11 bases lay in between.

The J gene is TRBJ2-7, the V gene TRBV7-9; a possible D gene is TRBD1 (6 bases). Germline-derived CDR1 and CDR2 are SEHNR and FQNEAQ (reference sequence). Trimming removed 5 bases from V and 2 bases from J, with 13 bases in between. This CDR3 is 14 amino acids long. The CDR3: CASSPWTAPYEQYF. The DNA for the CDR3 is TGTGCCAGCAGCCCGTGGACAGCTCCCTACGAGCAGTACTTC. Filled out from reference TRBV7-9 and TRBJ2-7, the complete variable domain reads DTGVSQNPRHKITKRGQNVTFRCDPISEHNRLYWYRQTLGQGPEFLTYFQNEAQLEKSRLLSDRFSAERPKGSFSTLEIQRTEQGDSAMYLCASSPWTAPYEQYFGPGTRLTVT.

The rearrangement uses TRBV5-1 and TRBJ1-4; D not certain. CDR1 is SGHRS, CDR2 YFSETQ, per germline. This CDR3 comprises 14 residues. The germline V and J ends were trimmed by 4 bases and 4 bases, with 11 bases remaining between them. The CDR3 is CASSREAVNEKLFF. CDR3 in DNA: TGCGCCAGCAGCCGGGAGGCAGTTAATGAAAAACTGTTTTTT.

The chain is built from TRBV5-6 and TRBJ1-5; D unresolved. The V end lost 2 bases, the J end lost 2 bases, and 8 bases lay between the germline ends. In germline, CDR1 is SGHDT, CDR2 YYEEEE. The CDR3 consists of 14 residues. The CDR3 region is CASSFTGGNQPQHF. The CDR3 nucleotides read TGTGCCAGCAGCTTTACGGGCGGCAATCAGCCCCAGCATTTT.

J is TRBJ2-7 and V is TRBV30; D may be TRBD1 (5 bases). Trimming removed 4 bases from V and 2 bases from J, with 12 bases in between. The CDR3 consists of 13 residues. Germline V gives CDR1 GTSNPN, CDR2 SVGIG (reference sequence). In DNA form, the CDR3 reads TGTGCCTGGATGGGCAGGGCCCCCTACGAGCAGTACTTC. The encoded protein is CAWMGRAPYEQYF.

The chain has TRBV28 and TRBJ1-6, with 7 positions matching TRBD1. The trim removed 8 bases at V and 10 bases at J, leaving 8 bases unmatched. CDR1 is MDHEN, CDR2 SYDVKM, per germline. The CDR3 has 13 amino acids. The CDR3 nucleotides are TGTGCCAGCGGAAGACAGGGTGGATCACCCCTCCACTTT. This translates into CASGRQGGSPLHF.

The table lists this clone with a few counts. The chain couples TRBV19 to TRBJ1-5; no definite D call. This CDR3 region has 14 residues. Germline V gives CDR1 LNHDA, CDR2 SQIVND (reference sequence). Trimming removed 3 bases from V and 0 bases from J, with 6 bases in between. This chain's CDR3 is CASSMLASNQPQHF. In DNA, the CDR3 is TGTGCCAGTAGTATGCTCGCTAGCAATCAGCCCCAGCATTTT.

This clone was detected once. This sample includes further DNA sequences coding for the same CDR3. The chain recombines TRBV10-3 with TRBJ2-7; TRBD1 agrees at 8 bases. V shed 2 bases, J shed 3 bases, and the junction held 3 bases outside the gene matches. The CDR3 consists of 14 residues. From germline, CDR1 is ENHRY and CDR2 SYGVKD. CDR3 residues: CAISESTGGYEQYF. In nucleotides, the CDR3 is TGTGCCATCAGTGAGAGTACAGGGGGCTACGAGCAGTACTTC.

V gene TRBV2 combines with J gene TRBJ2-2, with 7 bases matching TRBD2. CDR3 length: 15 amino acids. Germline V lookup: CDR1 SNHLY, CDR2 FYNNEI. The ends lost 6 bases at V and 3 bases at J; junction bases unmatched: 7. This CDR3 is CASSTTSEDTGELFF. The CDR3 nucleotides read TGTGCCAGCAGCACCACTAGCGAGGACACCGGGGAGCTGTTTTTT.

The chain employs TRBV6-5 and TRBJ2-7, with TRBD2 matching over 7 bases. This CDR3 has 15 amino acids. Trimming cost V 0 bases and J 3 bases; bases outside gene matches: 5. The germline CDR1 and CDR2 sequences are MNHEY and SVGAGI. CDR3 protein: CASSYSLADLYEQYF. The CDR3 DNA reads as TGTGCCAGCAGTTACTCGCTAGCGGACCTCTACGAGCAGTACTTC.

The chain recombines TRBV27 with TRBJ2-7; the match to TRBD1 covers 11 bases. Germline CDR1 and CDR2: MNHEY and SMNVEV (reference sequence). V lost 5 bases to trimming and J lost 9 bases; unmatched junction nucleotides: 9. The CDR3 length is 14 residues. The CDR3 DNA reads as TGTGCCAGCAGTCCGGGACAGGGGGTCGCGGCGCAGTACTTC. This sequence encodes CASSPGQGVAAQYF.

The rearrangement joins TRBV7-2 to TRBJ2-3; 8 nucleotides agree with TRBD2. The germline CDR1 and CDR2 sequences are SGHTA and FQGNSA. This CDR3 has 16 amino acids. After removal of 1 base from V and 2 bases from J, the junction contained 5 bases not matched to a gene. CDR3 bases: TGTGCCAGCAGCTTAGGGGCTAGCGGGCACACAGATACGCAGTATTTT. Translated, it gives CASSLGASGHTDTQYF.

A single count supports this clone. At the DNA level, this CDR3 is encoded by other sequences in the same sample as well. The chain links TRBV18 to TRBJ1-5; D is possibly TRBD1 (5 bases). CDR1 KGHSH and CDR2 LQKENI come from the germline V gene. CDR3 length: 14 amino acids. Trimming took 2 bases from V and 2 from J, leaving 7 bases between them. CDR3 DNA sequence: TGTGCCAGCTCACCAGGGGGTGGCAATCAGCCCCAGCATTTT. It encodes CASSPGGGNQPQHF.

The CDR3 nucleotides read TGTGCCTGGAGATTCCCCGGGGTGGGCACTGAAGCTTTCTTT. Amino acids: CAWRFPGVGTEAFF. The chain couples TRBV30 to TRBJ1-1, with no clear D. Germline V gene data show CDR1 as GTSNPN and CDR2 as SVGIG (reference sequence). The CDR3 totals 14 residues. V shed 3 bases and J shed 4 bases, with 15 bases lying between them.

The gene calls are TRBV7-3 and TRBJ1-2; a possible D gene is TRBD1 (5 bases). Between the trimmed V and J ends, which lost 2 bases and 7 bases, there was a span of 11 bases. The CDR3 loop spans 13 amino acids. Germline V lookup: CDR1 SGHTA, CDR2 FQGTGA. The CDR3: CASSLRPQGGYTF. As DNA, the CDR3 is TGTGCCAGCAGCTTACGACCCCAGGGTGGCTACACCTTC.

The chain combines TRBV30 with TRBJ2-7; D is possibly TRBD2 (6 bases). This CDR3 has 11 residues. V lost 0 bases and J 7 bases, leaving 7 bases between the germline ends. CDR1 is GTSNPN and CDR2 is SVGIG in the germline V gene (reference sequence). This CDR3 reads CAWSVEGEQYF. CDR3 DNA sequence: TGTGCCTGGAGTGTGGAGGGAGAGCAGTACTTC.

The chain combines TRBV30 with TRBJ2-1, with 10 bases lining up with TRBD1. The CDR3 spans 17 residues. Germline lookup yields CDR1 GTSNPN and CDR2 SVGIG (reference sequence). The junction had 16 bases not matched to a gene; V was cut back by 3 bases and J by 8 bases. The CDR3 here is CAWRFFLPGQGWDEQFF. DNA for the CDR3: TGTGCCTGGAGGTTCTTTCTACCGGGACAGGGGTGGGATGAGCAGTTCTTC. The variable domain in full, completed from reference TRBV30 and TRBJ2-1, reads SQTIHQWPATLVQPVGSPLSLECTVEGTSNPNLYWYRQAAGRGLQLLFYSVGIGQISSEVPQNLSASRPQDRQFILSSKKLLLSDSGFYLCAWRFFLPGQGWDEQFFGPGTRLTVL.

This chain joins TRBV28 and TRBJ1-5; 9 nucleotides align to TRBD1. The CDR3 sequence is 14 residues long. J gave up 6 bases and V 6 bases, and 6 bases lay outside the gene matches. Germline CDR1 reads MDHEN; CDR2 reads SYDVKM. CDR3: CASRNRGQGQPQHF. In DNA form, the CDR3 reads TGTGCCAGCAGGAACAGGGGGCAGGGTCAGCCCCAGCATTTT.

Comment on this clone: A read error may explain this, as a much larger clone is one base away. This CDR3 is also generated by other DNA sequences in the sample. The chain has TRBV5-4 and TRBJ2-7; either TRBD1 or TRBD2 may supply D (6 bases each). The CDR3 loop spans 13 amino acids. V dropped 4 bases and J dropped 0 bases, with 8 bases sitting between them. Germline V gene data show CDR1 as SGHNT and CDR2 as YYREEE (reference sequence). The chain's CDR3 is CASSRGVSYEQYF. In DNA, the CDR3 is TGTGCCAGCAGCAGGGGGGTCTCCTACGAGCAGTACTTC.

V and J are TRBV18 and TRBJ1-6, with D possibly being TRBD1 (5 bases). The CDR3 runs 16 residues. V lost 2 bases to trimming and J lost 6 bases, with 14 bases between them. Germline CDR1 reads KGHSH; CDR2 reads LQKENI. In DNA, the CDR3 is TGTGCCAGCTCACCAGGGACGGCCTCGGTTAATTCACCCCTCCACTTT. This sequence encodes CASSPGTASVNSPLHF.

V and J are TRBV27 and TRBJ1-6; TRBD1 might be the D (5 bases). Looked up from germline, CDR1 is MNHEY and CDR2 is SMNVEV (reference sequence). The V and J ends lost 6 bases and 7 bases respectively, with 13 bases between them. The CDR3 is made up of 14 amino acids. The CDR3 DNA is TGTGCCAGCAGACCCGACAGAGAAAATTCACCCCTCCACTTT. Translated, it gives CASRPDRENSPLHF.

The V call is TRBV7-9, the J call TRBJ1-6; D might be TRBD1 (6 bases). CDR1 and CDR2 (germline): SEHNR, FQNEAQ (reference sequence). V gave up 3 bases and J gave up 8 bases, with 11 bases separating them. CDR3 length: 14 amino acids. This CDR3 reads CASSFRGVYSPLHF. The CDR3 bases are TGTGCCAGCAGCTTCAGGGGCGTTTATTCACCCCTCCACTTT.